This T cell receptor (beta chain) was identified in a study of blood T cells in healthy people across ages. Then a second PCR, running about 6 to 12 cycles, was carried out with a sample-barcoded 5' primer and a J-beta primer mix. Each CDR3 protein is one row after TCRdb ran MiXCR on the 5' RACE reads. The repertoire has about 1.8 million distinct CDR3 sequences, roughly 49% of them found once; the top ten carry around 2.1%. The table lists this clonotype with a few counts. The V end was cut by 2 bases, the J end by 2 bases, with 10 bases between. CDR1 is DFQATT, CDR2 SNEGSKA, per germline (reference sequence). CDR3 length: 13 residues.

V gene TRBV20-1 combines with J gene TRBJ2-7, with D possibly being TRBD1 or TRBD2 (5 bases each). The source is a woman aged 40 to 49 in good health. Input material: blood. The CDR3 region is CSARRGIPYEQYF. CDR3 nucleotides: TGCAGTGCTAGACGGGGCATACCCTACGAGCAGTACTTC.